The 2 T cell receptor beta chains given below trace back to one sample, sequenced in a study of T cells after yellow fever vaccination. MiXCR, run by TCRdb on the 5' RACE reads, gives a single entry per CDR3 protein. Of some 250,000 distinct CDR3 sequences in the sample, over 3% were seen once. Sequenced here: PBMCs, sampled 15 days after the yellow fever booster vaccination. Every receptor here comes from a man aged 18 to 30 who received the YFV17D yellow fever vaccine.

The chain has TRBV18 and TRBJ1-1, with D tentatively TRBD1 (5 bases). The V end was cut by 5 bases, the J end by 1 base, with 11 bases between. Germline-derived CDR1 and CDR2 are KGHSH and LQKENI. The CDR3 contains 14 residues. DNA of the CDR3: TGTGCCAGCTCAAACGGGGCTGGGAACACTGAAGCTTTCTTT. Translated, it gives CASSNGAGNTEAFF.

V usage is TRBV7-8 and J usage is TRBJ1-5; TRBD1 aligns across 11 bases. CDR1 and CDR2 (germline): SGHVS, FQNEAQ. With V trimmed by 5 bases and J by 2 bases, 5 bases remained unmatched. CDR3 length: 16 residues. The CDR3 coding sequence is TGTGCCAGCAGCCCCGGACAGGGGGCTGGCAATCAGCCCCAGCATTTT. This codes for CASSPGQGAGNQPQHF.